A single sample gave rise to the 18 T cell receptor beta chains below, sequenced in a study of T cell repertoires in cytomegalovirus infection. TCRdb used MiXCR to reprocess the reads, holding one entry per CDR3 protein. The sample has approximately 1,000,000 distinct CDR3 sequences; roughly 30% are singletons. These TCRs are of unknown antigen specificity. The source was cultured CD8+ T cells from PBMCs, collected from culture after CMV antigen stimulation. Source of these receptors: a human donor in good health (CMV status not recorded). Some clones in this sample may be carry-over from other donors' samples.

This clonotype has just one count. CDR3 bases: TGTGCCAGCAGTGATGAAGGGTACGTTCACAATGAGCAGTTCTTC. This codes for CASSDEGYVHNEQFF. This sequence joins TRBV6-6 and TRBJ2-1; no clear D gene. This CDR3 spans 15 amino acids. The V gene's germline CDR1 is MNHNY and CDR2 SVGAGI (reference sequence). The germline V and J ends were trimmed by 5 bases and 5 bases, with 16 bases remaining between them.

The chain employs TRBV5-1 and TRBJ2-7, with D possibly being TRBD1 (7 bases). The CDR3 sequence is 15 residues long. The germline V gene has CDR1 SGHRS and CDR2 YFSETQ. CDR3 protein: CVSSLGQGGYYEQYV. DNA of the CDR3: TGCGTCAGCAGCTTGGGGCAGGGGGGCTACTACGAGCAGTACGTC.

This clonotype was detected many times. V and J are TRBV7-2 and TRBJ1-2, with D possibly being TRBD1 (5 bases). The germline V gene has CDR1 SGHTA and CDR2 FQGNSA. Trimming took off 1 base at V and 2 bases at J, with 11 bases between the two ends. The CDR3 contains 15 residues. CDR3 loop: CASSLGSGTNYGYTF. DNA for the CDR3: TGTGCCAGCAGCTTAGGGTCCGGGACCAACTATGGCTACACCTTC.

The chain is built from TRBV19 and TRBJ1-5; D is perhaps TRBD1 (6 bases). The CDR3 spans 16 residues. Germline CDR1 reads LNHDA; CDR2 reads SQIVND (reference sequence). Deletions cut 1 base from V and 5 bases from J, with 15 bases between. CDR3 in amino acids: CASSIVRDRGDQPQHF. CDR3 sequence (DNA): TGTGCCAGTAGTATAGTCCGGGATAGGGGGGATCAGCCCCAGCATTTT.

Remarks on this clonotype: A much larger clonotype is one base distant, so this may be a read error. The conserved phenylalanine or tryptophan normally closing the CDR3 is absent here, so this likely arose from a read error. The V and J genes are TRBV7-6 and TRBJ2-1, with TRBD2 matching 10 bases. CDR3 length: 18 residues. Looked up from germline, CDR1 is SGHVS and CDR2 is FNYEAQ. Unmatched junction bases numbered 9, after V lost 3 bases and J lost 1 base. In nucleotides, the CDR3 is TGTGCCAGCAGCTTTACTAGCGGGGAGGACCTTTCCTACAATGAGCAGTTCTCC. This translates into CASSFTSGEDLSYNEQFS.

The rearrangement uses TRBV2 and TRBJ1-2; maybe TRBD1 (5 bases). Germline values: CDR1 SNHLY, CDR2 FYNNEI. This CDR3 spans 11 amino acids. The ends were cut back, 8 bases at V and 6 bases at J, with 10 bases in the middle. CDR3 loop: CASGAGNGYTF. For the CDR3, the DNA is TGTGCCAGCGGGGCAGGGAATGGCTACACCTTC.

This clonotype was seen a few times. The CDR3 here is CASSPLPRTSGETDTQYF. CDR3 nucleotides: TGTGCCAGCAGCCCCCTCCCTCGGACTAGCGGGGAAACAGATACGCAGTATTTT. The chain employs TRBV7-4 and TRBJ2-3; 12 nucleotides line up with TRBD2. Germline-derived CDR1 and CDR2 are SGHVT and SQSDAQ. Germline trimming cut 5 bases from V and 3 bases from J; bases unmatched to any gene: 12. This CDR3 has 18 amino acids. Using reference TRBV7-4 and TRBJ2-3 for the parts outside the CDR3, the full variable domain is GAGVSQSPRYKVAKRGRDVALRCDSISGHVTLYWYRQTLGQGSEVLTYSQSDAQRDKSGRPSGRFSAERPERSVSTLKIQRTEQGDSAVYLCASSPLPRTSGETDTQYFGPGTRLTVL.

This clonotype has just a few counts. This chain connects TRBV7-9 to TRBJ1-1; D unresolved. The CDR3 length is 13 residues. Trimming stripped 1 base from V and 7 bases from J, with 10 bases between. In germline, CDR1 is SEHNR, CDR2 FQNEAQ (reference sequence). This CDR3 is CASSLDWGGEAFF. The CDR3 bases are TGTGCCAGCAGCTTAGATTGGGGTGGTGAAGCTTTCTTT. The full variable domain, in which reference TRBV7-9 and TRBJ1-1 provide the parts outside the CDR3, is DTGVSQNPRHKITKRGQNVTFRCDPISEHNRLYWYRQTLGQGPEFLTYFQNEAQLEKSRLLSDRFSAERPKGSFSTLEIQRTEQGDSAMYLCASSLDWGGEAFFGQGTRLTVV.

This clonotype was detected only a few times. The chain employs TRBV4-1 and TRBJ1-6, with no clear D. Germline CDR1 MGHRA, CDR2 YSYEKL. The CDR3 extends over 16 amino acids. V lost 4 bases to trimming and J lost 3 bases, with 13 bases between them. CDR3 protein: CASSPNVESYNSPLHF. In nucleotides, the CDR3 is TGCGCCAGCAGCCCCAATGTGGAAAGCTATAATTCACCCCTCCACTTT.

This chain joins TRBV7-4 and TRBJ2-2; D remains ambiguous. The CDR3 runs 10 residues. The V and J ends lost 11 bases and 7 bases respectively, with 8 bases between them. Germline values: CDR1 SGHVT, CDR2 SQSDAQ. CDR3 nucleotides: TGTGCCTGTGGCGGCGGGGAGCTGTTTTTT. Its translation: CACGGGELFF. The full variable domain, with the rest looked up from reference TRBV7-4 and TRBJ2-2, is GAGVSQSPRYKVAKRGRDVALRCDSISGHVTLYWYRQTLGQGSEVLTYSQSDAQRDKSGRPSGRFSAERPERSVSTLKIQRTEQGDSAVYLCACGGGELFFGEGSRLTVL.

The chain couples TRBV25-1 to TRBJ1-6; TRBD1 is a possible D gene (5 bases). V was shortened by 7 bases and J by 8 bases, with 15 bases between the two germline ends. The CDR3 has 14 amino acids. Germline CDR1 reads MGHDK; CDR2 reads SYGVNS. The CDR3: CASTPGRRDSPLHF. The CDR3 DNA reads TGTGCCAGCACCCCGGGACGTCGCGATTCACCCCTCCACTTT.

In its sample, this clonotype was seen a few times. DNA of the CDR3: TGCGCCAGCAGCCAAGAAGGTATTTCCTACGAGCAGTACTTC. The encoded protein is CASSQEGISYEQYF. The V and J genes are TRBV4-1 and TRBJ2-7; D call uncertain. The CDR3 totals 14 residues. The V end lost 0 bases, the J end lost 1 base, and 7 bases lay between the germline ends. Germline assignment: CDR1 MGHRA and CDR2 YSYEKL.

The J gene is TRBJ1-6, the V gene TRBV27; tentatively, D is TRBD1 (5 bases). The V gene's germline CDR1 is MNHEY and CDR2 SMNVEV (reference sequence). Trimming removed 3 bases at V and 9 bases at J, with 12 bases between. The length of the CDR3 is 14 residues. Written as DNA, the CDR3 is TGTGCCAGCAGTTTTGGGGGAAGCAGTTCACCCCTCCACTTT. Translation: CASSFGGSSSPLHF.

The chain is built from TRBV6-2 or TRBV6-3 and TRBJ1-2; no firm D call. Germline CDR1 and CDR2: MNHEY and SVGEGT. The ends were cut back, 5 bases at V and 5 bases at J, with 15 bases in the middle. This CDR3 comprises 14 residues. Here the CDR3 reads CASSDLFGRYGYTF. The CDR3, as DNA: TGTGCCAGCAGTGACCTTTTCGGGCGGTATGGCTACACCTTC.

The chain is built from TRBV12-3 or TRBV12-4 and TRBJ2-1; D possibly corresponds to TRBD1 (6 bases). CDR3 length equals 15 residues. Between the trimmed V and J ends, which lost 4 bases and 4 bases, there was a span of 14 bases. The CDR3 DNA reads TGTGCCAGCAGTTCGTCCGGGACACCTTACAATGAGCAGTTCTTC. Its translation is CASSSSGTPYNEQFF.

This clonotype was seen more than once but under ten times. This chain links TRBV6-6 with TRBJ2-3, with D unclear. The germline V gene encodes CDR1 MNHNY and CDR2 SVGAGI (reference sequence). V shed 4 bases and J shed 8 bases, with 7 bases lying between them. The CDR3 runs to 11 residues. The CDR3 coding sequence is TGTGCCAGCAGTTCCCCTAGTACGCAGTATTTT. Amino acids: CASSSPSTQYF.

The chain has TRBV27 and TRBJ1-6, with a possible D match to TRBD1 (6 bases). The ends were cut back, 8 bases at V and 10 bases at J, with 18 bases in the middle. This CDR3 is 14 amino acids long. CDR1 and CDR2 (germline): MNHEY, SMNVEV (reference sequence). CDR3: CASSLRGVGSPLHF. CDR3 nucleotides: TGTGCCAGCTCACTCAGGGGAGTTGGATCACCCCTCCACTTT.

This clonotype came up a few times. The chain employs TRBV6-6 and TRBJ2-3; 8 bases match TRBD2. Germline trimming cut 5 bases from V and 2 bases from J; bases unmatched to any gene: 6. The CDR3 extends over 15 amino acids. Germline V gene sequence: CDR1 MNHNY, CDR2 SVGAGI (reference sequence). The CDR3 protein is CASSAGTSFTDTQYF. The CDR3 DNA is TGTGCCAGCAGTGCCGGGACTAGTTTCACAGATACGCAGTATTTT.